This T cell receptor beta chain derives from a study of T cell repertoires in cytomegalovirus infection. Each CDR3 protein is one row after TCRdb ran MiXCR on the reads. The repertoire holds about 130,000 distinct CDR3 sequences, with roughly 32% as singletons. There are a few counts of this clonotype. Its antigen is unknown. The receptor was isolated from a human donor in good health (CMV status not recorded). Some clones in this sample may be carry-over from other donors' samples. The material was CD8+ T cells from cultured PBMCs, obtained from culture after CMV antigen stimulation.

CDR3 sequence (DNA): TGTGCCAGCAGCTTGCCGGGCAGTAACACCGGGGAGCTGTTTTTT. Translation: CASSLPGSNTGELFF. The J gene is TRBJ2-2, the V gene TRBV11-1; D not resolved. V was trimmed by 3 bases and J by 2 bases, leaving 10 bases between them. The germline CDR1 and CDR2 sequences are SGHAT and FQDESV (reference sequence). The CDR3 has 15 residues.